The 7 T cell receptor beta chains listed next were all sequenced from one sample in a study of immune cell composition in non-small cell lung cancer. Profiled with immunoSEQ multiplex PCR; TCRdb holds only in-frame clones, not every one. This repertoire shows approximately 9,800 clones, approximately 74% found once; its top ten account for 7% to 10%. The sample taken for sequencing was lung tumor tissue. These receptors originate from a human donor with non-small cell lung cancer.

This clone occurred a few times. This chain uses TRBV6-4 with TRBJ2-2; unclear D gene. The CDR3 is 13 residues long. The germline V gene encodes CDR1 MRHNA and CDR2 SNTAGT. V lost 0 bases and J 7 bases, leaving 6 bases between the germline ends. The CDR3 DNA reads as TGTGCCAGCAGTGACTCTGGGGTCGGGGAGCTGTTTTTT. Residues: CASSDSGVGELFF.

The J gene is TRBJ1-1, the V gene TRBV18, with 8 nucleotides matching TRBD1. This CDR3 region has 15 residues. CDR1 KGHSH and CDR2 LQKENI come from the germline V gene. Losses at the gene ends were 6 bases for V and 1 base for J; bases not matched to a gene: 7. The CDR3 coding sequence is TGTGCCAGCTCGCGGGACAGGCCTTCGAACACTGAAGCTTTCTTT. Its protein is CASSRDRPSNTEAFF.

By share, this clone counts as medium-sized. The gene calls are TRBV2 and TRBJ2-1, with 9 bases aligning to TRBD1. Trimming cost V 7 bases and J 7 bases; bases outside gene matches: 11. Germline lookup yields CDR1 SNHLY and CDR2 FYNNEI. The CDR3 loop spans 15 amino acids. The CDR3: CASTIRDRVRNEQFF. In DNA form, the CDR3 reads TGTGCCAGCACCATTCGGGACAGGGTCAGAAATGAGCAGTTCTTC.

The chain joins TRBV5-1 to TRBJ1-6, with a weak D call TRBD1 (6 bases). There are 16 residues in the CDR3. The ends were cut back, 5 bases at V and 1 base at J, with 13 bases in the middle. The germline V gene has CDR1 SGHRS and CDR2 YFSETQ. The CDR3 DNA reads TGCGCCAGCAGTACCGGGACACTATCCTATAATTCACCCCTCCACTTT. Translating gives CASSTGTLSYNSPLHF.

The CDR3 bases are TGTGCCAGCAGCTTATTCCCGGGTCACGAGCAGTTCTTC. It translates to CASSLFPGHEQFF. This chain connects TRBV7-6 to TRBJ2-1; D gene unclear. The CDR3 totals 13 residues. V dropped 2 bases and J dropped 10 bases, with 12 bases sitting between them. Germline CDR1 SGHVS, CDR2 FNYEAQ.

This clone was recorded once. This sequence joins TRBV25-1 and TRBJ1-2; 9 bases map to TRBD1. The CDR3 totals 12 residues. The germline V gene has CDR1 MGHDK and CDR2 SYGVNS. V was clipped by 11 bases and J by 8 bases; unmatched bases: 9. The CDR3 nucleotides read TGTGCCGGACAGGGGCGCGGAGGGGGCTACACCTTC. This sequence encodes CAGQGRGGGYTF.

This chain uses TRBV7-9 with TRBJ1-1; unclear D gene. This CDR3 is 14 amino acids long. Germline values: CDR1 SEHNR, CDR2 FQNEAQ (reference sequence). Trimming removed 7 bases at V and 1 base at J, with 13 bases between. The CDR3 spells CASTGGPWNTEAFF. The CDR3 bases are TGTGCCAGCACCGGAGGACCCTGGAACACTGAAGCTTTCTTT.